Listed here are 11 T cell receptor beta chains from one sample, sequenced in a study of CD8 T cells in Susac syndrome. After extraction with the RNeasy kit, 0.5 to 1 ug of the RNA was reverse transcribed using random hexamers. Each CDR3 protein gets one entry after TCRdb re-called the immunoSEQ multiplex PCR reads with MiXCR. The data contain about 250,000 distinct CDR3 sequences, 80% to 95% of them singletons. The sample comprised CD4+ T cells from PBMCs. These receptors were taken from a human donor with multiple sclerosis.

This clonotype was seen a handful of times. This chain uses TRBV7-9 with TRBJ2-2, with D unclear. The CDR3 sequence is 13 residues long. Trimming took off 4 bases at V and 5 bases at J, with 8 bases between the two ends. CDR1 and CDR2 (germline): SEHNR, FQNEAQ (reference sequence). CDR3: CASSSDGTGELFF. The CDR3 nucleotides are TGTGCCAGCAGCTCGGACGGGACCGGGGAGCTGTTTTTT. Full variable domain (outside the CDR3, taken from reference TRBV7-9 and TRBJ2-2): DTGVSQNPRHKITKRGQNVTFRCDPISEHNRLYWYRQTLGQGPEFLTYFQNEAQLEKSRLLSDRFSAERPKGSFSTLEIQRTEQGDSAMYLCASSSDGTGELFFGEGSRLTVL.

The genes are TRBV5-1 and TRBJ1-2, with a weak D call TRBD1 (6 bases). This CDR3 comprises 15 residues. The V gene's germline CDR1 is SGHRS and CDR2 YFSETQ. The ends were cut back, 0 bases at V and 2 bases at J, with 11 bases in the middle. CDR3 nucleotides: TGCGCCAGCAGCTTGGCTTTCCAGGGGAACTATGGCTACACCTTC. Residues: CASSLAFQGNYGYTF. Supplemented by reference TRBV5-1 and TRBJ1-2, the full variable domain reads KAGVTQTPRYLIKTRGQQVTLSCSPISGHRSVSWYQQTPGQGLQFLFEYFSETQRNKGNFPGRFSGRQFSNSRSEMNVSTLELGDSALYLCASSLAFQGNYGYTFGSGTRLTVV.

The V and J genes are TRBV7-8 and TRBJ1-1, with 7 bases aligning to TRBD1. The germline gives CDR1 SGHVS, CDR2 FQNEAQ. This CDR3 is 16 amino acids long. Trimming removed 1 base from V and 4 bases from J; junction bases left unmatched: 9. In DNA, the CDR3 is TGTGCCAGCAGCTTAGAAAGGACAGGACCGCGCACTGAAGCTTTCTTT. Protein: CASSLERTGPRTEAFF. Supplemented by reference TRBV7-8 and TRBJ1-1, the full variable domain reads GAGVSQSPRYKVAKRGQDVALRCDPISGHVSLFWYQQALGQGPEFLTYFQNEAQLDKSGLPSDRFFAERPEGSVSTLKIQRTQQEDSAVYLCASSLERTGPRTEAFFGQGTRLTVV.

The chain is built from TRBV5-1 and TRBJ2-6; D perhaps matches TRBD1 (5 bases). The CDR3 length is 18 residues. Looked up from germline, CDR1 is SGHRS and CDR2 is YFSETQ. The ends were cut back, 1 base at V and 0 bases at J, with 14 bases in the middle. The CDR3 DNA reads as TGCGCCAGCAGCTTGTTGATAGGGGCGAGCTCTGGGGCCAACGTCCTGACTTTC. This gives the protein CASSLLIGASSGANVLTF.

The chain is built from TRBV12-3 or TRBV12-4 and TRBJ2-2; TRBD2 matches at 10 bases. The CDR3 length is 16 residues. Trimming removed 7 bases from V and 7 bases from J; junction bases left unmatched: 12. Here the CDR3 reads CASTRGVAGGIGELFF. CDR3 nucleotides: TGTGCCAGCACGAGGGGGGTAGCGGGAGGAATCGGGGAGCTGTTTTTT.

The V gene is TRBV12-3 or TRBV12-4, the J gene TRBJ1-5; possible D gene TRBD1, 5 bases. Trimming left V 6 bases short and J 4 bases short, with 10 bases between. The CDR3 consists of 13 residues. The CDR3 DNA is TGTGCCAGCAGCGGTCGGGGGAATCAGCCCCAGCATTTT. Residues: CASSGRGNQPQHF.

This rearrangement joins TRBV30 to TRBJ2-5; D is unclear. Trimming stripped 3 bases from V and 1 base from J, with 6 bases between. Germline V gives CDR1 GTSNPN, CDR2 SVGIG (reference sequence). The CDR3 runs 12 residues. This CDR3 is CAWSPSQETQYF. CDR3 nucleotide sequence: TGTGCCTGGAGCCCCTCCCAAGAGACCCAGTACTTC. Filled out from reference TRBV30 and TRBJ2-5, the complete variable domain reads SQTIHQWPATLVQPVGSPLSLECTVEGTSNPNLYWYRQAAGRGLQLLFYSVGIGQISSEVPQNLSASRPQDRQFILSSKKLLLSDSGFYLCAWSPSQETQYFGPGTRLLVL.

This rearrangement joins TRBV15 to TRBJ2-7; 7 bases map to TRBD2. This CDR3 spans 15 amino acids. Trimming removed 5 bases from V and 7 bases from J; junction bases left unmatched: 14. In germline, CDR1 is LNHNV, CDR2 YYDKDF (reference sequence). The CDR3 spells CATSGTGGEVGEQYV. CDR3 in DNA: TGTGCCACCAGCGGGACTGGGGGGGAGGTAGGTGAGCAGTACGTC.

As DNA, the CDR3 is TGTGCCTGGAGTGTACGTGGCAGCCGCGGCTCACCCCTCCACTTT. Its translation: CAWSVRGSRGSPLHF. The rearrangement uses TRBV30 and TRBJ1-6; no clear D. The CDR3 sequence is 15 residues long. Deletions cut 0 bases from V and 10 bases from J, with 16 bases between. CDR1 and CDR2 from the germline V gene are GTSNPN and SVGIG (reference sequence).

J is TRBJ1-1 and V is TRBV21-1; no check of the table's D call, TRBD1, against the DNA was made. TRBV21-1 represents a pseudogene. This CDR3 is built from 13 residues. Here the CDR3 DNA reads TGTGCCAGCAGGGACAGCTGGCCCGGGGTAGCTTTCTTT. It is translated as CASRDSWPGVAFF.

V and J are TRBV15 and TRBJ2-7; D is possibly TRBD1 (5 bases). The CDR3 runs 16 residues. Germline loops: CDR1 LNHNV, CDR2 YYDKDF (reference sequence). With 0 bases removed from V and 4 bases from J, the gap between germline ends came to 16 bases. DNA for the CDR3: TGTGCCACCAGCAGAGATAGTGCAGGGAAAACTTACGAGCAGTACTTC. Its translation is CATSRDSAGKTYEQYF.